This record covers a single TCR delta chain. At one end, the junction sequence differs from germline, possibly due to a read error. In the same sample, other DNA sequences code for this CDR3. This record belongs to a study of gamma-delta chains in newborns, infants, children. Across the study: Microbial exposure reportedly drives polyclonal innate γδ T cell expansion after birth.

TCRdb ran CATT on the reads. The repertoire consists of 4,000 to 6,000 delta-chain clones, with 3% to 3.5% occurring once and the leading ten covering roughly 13%. The CDR3 spans 21 residues. Per the germline V gene, CDR1 is GEAIGNYY and CDR2 is EKD. J is TRDJ3 and V is TRDV2; TRDD3 agrees at 10 bases. The clonotype comes from a child who was a newborn, infant or young child, either healthy, febrile or measles-vaccinated (not recorded which). The sequenced sample consisted of blood. CDR3 sequence reads: CACDTRPYWGIYSWDTRQMFF. The CDR3 DNA reads as TGTGCCTGTGACACCCGCCCATACTGGGGGATCTACTCCTGGGACACCCGACAGATGTTCTTC.